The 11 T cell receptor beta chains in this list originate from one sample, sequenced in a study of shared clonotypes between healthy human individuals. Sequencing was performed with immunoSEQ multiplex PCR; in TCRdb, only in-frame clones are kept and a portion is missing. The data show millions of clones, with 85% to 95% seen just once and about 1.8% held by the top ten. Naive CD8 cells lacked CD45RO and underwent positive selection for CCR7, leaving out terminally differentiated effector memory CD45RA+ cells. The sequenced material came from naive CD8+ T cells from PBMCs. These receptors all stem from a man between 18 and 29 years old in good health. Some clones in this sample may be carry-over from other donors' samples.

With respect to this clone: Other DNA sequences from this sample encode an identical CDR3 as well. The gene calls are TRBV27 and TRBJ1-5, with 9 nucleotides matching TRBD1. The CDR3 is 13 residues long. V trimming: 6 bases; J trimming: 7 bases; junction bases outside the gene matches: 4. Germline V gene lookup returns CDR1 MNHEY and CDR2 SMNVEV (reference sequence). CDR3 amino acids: CASRGTGNQPQHF. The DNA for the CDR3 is TGTGCCAGCAGGGGGACAGGGAACCAGCCCCAGCATTTT.

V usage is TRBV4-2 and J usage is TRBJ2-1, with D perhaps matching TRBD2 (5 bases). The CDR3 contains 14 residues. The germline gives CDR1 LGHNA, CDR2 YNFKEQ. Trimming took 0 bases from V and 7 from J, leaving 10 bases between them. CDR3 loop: CASSQETRLNEQFF. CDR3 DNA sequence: TGTGCCAGCAGCCAAGAAACTAGGTTGAATGAGCAGTTCTTC.

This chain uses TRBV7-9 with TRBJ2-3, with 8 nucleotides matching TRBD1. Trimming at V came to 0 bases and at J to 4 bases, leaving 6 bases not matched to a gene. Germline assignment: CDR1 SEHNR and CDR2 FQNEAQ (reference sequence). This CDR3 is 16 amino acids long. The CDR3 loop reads CASSLALQGDADTQYF. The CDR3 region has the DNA TGTGCCAGCAGCTTAGCGTTACAGGGGGACGCAGATACGCAGTATTTT.

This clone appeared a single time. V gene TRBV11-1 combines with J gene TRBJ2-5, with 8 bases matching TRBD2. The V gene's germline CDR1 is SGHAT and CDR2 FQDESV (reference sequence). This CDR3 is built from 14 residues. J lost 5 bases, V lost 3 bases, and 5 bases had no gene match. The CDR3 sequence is CASSFKREIETQYF. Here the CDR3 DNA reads TGTGCCAGCAGCTTTAAGCGGGAGATCGAGACCCAGTACTTC.

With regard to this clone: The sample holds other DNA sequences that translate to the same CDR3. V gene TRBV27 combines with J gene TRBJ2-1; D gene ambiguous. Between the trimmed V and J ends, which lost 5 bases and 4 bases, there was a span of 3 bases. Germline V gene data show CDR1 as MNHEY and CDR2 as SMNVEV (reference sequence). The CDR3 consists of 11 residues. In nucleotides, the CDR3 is TGTGCCAGCAGTCATTACAATGAGCAGTTCTTC. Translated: CASSHYNEQFF.

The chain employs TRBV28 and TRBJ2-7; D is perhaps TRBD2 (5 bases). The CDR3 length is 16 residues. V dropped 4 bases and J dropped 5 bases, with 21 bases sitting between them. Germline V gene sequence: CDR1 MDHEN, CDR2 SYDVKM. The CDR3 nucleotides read TGTGCCAGCAGTTCCCCGGGCCGGGATGCCGATCACGAGCAGTACTTC. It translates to CASSSPGRDADHEQYF.

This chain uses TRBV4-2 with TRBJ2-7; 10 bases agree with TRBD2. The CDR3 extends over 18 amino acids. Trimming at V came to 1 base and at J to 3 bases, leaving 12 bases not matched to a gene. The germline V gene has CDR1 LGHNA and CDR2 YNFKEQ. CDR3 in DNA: TGTGCCAGCAGCCAAGTCGTTAGCGGGAGGACCTCCTTCTACGAGCAGTACTTC. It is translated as CASSQVVSGRTSFYEQYF.

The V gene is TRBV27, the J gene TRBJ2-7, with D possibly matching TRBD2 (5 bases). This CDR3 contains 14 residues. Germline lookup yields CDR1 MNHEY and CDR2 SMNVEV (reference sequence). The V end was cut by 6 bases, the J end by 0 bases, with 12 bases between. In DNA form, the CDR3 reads TGTGCCAGCAGACCTCCCGGGGACTCCTACGAGCAGTACTTC. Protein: CASRPPGDSYEQYF.

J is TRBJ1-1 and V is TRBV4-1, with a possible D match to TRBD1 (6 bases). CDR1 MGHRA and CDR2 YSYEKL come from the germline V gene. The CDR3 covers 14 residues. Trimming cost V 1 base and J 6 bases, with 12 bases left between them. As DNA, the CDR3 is TGCGCCAGCAGCCAAGGGACAGACGGGCCTGAAGCTTTCTTT. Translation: CASSQGTDGPEAFF.

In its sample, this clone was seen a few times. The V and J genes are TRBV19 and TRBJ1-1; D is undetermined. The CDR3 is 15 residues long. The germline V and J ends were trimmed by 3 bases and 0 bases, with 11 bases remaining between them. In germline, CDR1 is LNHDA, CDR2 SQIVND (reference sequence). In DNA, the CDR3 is TGTGCCAGTAGTATTTCACGGCGGCTGAACACTGAAGCTTTCTTT. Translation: CASSISRRLNTEAFF.

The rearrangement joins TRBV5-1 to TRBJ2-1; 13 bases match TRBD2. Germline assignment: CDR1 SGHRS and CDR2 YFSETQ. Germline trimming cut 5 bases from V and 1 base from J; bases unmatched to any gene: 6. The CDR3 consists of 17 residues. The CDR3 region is CASRRGLAGASYNEQFF. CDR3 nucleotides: TGCGCCAGCAGGCGAGGACTAGCGGGAGCTTCCTACAATGAGCAGTTCTTC.